A selection of T cell receptor beta chains follows, all from one sample in a study of technical replicates of blood from a few donors. Clones were sequenced by immunoSEQ multiplex PCR, and TCRdb holds only the in-frame ones, with some missing. The table lists roughly 82,000 clones, under 95% of them singletons. Sequencing was carried out using T cells isolated from PBMCs. The receptors were sampled from a human donor in good health. The CDR3 runs from the conserved cysteine through the conserved F or W. A D gene is named only where the DNA matches it firmly. Clone size is given for some rows only: seen once, a few or many times, or a class if the clone is expanded.

>TRBJ1-2|TRBV12-5|.|.
TGTGCTAGTGGTTTCCGCGCGTCCGAAGGGGATCACTATGGCTACACCTTC
CASGFRASEGDHYGYTF
>TRBJ1-2|TRBV6-4|.|TRBD1
TGTGCCAGCAGCCTGACAGGGGGCGATGGCTACACCTTC
CASSLTGGDGYTF
>TRBJ1-1|TRBV29-1|.|.
TGCAGCGCCCTAACCACGGGGAACACTGAAGCTTTCTTT
CSALTTGNTEAFF
>TRBJ1-5|TRBV19|.|.
TGTGCCAGTAGTATTGGCGGGGATCAGCCCCAGCATTTT
CASSIGGDQPQHF
>TRBJ2-7|TRBV11-2|.|.
TGTGCCAGCAGCTTCCGGACAGCCGACTACGAGCAGTACTTC
CASSFRTADYEQYF
>TRBJ2-2|TRBV11-3|.|.
TGTGCCAGCAGCTTAAGCCGATCCACCGGGGAGCTGTTTTTT
CASSLSRSTGELFF
>TRBJ1-1|TRBV28|few|TRBD1
TGTGCCAGCAGGCAGGGGGTTGAAGCTTTCTTT
CASRQGVEAFF
>TRBJ2-1|TRBV27|.|TRBD2
TGTGCCAGCAGCCGGGGGACTAGCGGATACAATGAGCAGTTCTTC
CASSRGTSGYNEQFF
>TRBJ1-1|TRBV15|.|.
TGTGCCACCAGCAGAGAAAGGGGGATTGAAGCTTTCTTT
CATSRERGIEAFF
>TRBJ1-1|TRBV2|.|.
TGTGCCAGCACCTCCCGGGCAGGGTTAGCTTTCTTT
CASTSRAGLAFF
>TRBJ1-2|TRBV27|.|TRBD1
TGTGCCAGCACCGGGACAGGGCTGTCTGGCTACACCTTC
CASTGTGLSGYTF
>TRBJ1-2|TRBV11-2|once|.
TGTGCCAGCAGGAGGGTGGGAAGGAACTATGGCTACACCTTC
CASRRVGRNYGYTF
>TRBJ1-1|TRBV6-5|.|TRBD1
TGTGCCAGCAGTTCGGGGACAGCGAAGAACACTGAAGCTTTCTTT
CASSSGTAKNTEAFF
>TRBJ2-3|TRBV19|.|.
TGTGCCACGCAGCGTGACCCCGATACGCAGTATTTT
CATQRDPDTQYF
>TRBJ2-6|TRBV2|.|.
TGTGCCAGCAGTTTCGGCTCTGGGGCCAACGTCCTGACTTTC
CASSFGSGANVLTF
>TRBJ2-1|TRBV14|once|TRBD1
TGTGCCAGCAGTCCGTCCCACGACAGGGCTGGCTACAATGAGCAGTTCTTC
CASSPSHDRAGYNEQFF
>TRBJ2-1|TRBV5-6|.|TRBD1
TGTGCCAGCAGCTTGGCAATAGGACAGGGGGAATTCTTC
CASSLAIGQGEFF
>TRBJ2-7|TRBV7-9|.|.
TGTGCCAGCAGCTTTCAGTTTGCAGGGGGGACGCTCGAGCAGTACTTC
CASSFQFAGGTLEQYF
>TRBJ2-7|TRBV28|.|.
TGTGCCAGCAGTCCCGGTTGGAGCCTGCGCGAGCAGTACTTC
CASSPGWSLREQYF
>TRBJ2-2|TRBV15|.|TRBD1
TGTGCCACCAGCAGGGACAGGGGGACCGGGGAGCTGTTTTTT
CATSRDRGTGELFF
>TRBJ2-1|TRBV6-1|.|TRBD2
TGTGCCAGCAGTGAAGCGTTTGGCCCCTTTAGCGGGAGCTCCTACAATGAGCAGTTCTTC
CASSEAFGPFSGSSYNEQFF
>TRBJ2-1|TRBV10-3|.|TRBD2
TGTGCCTCCCAGGGAGCGGCGGGAGGCTACAATGAGCAGTTCTTC
CASQGAAGGYNEQFF
>TRBJ2-7|TRBV18|.|TRBD2
TGTGCCAGCTCACCTCCAACGGGAGGGGGATCCTACGAGCAGTACTTC
CASSPPTGGGSYEQYF
>TRBJ2-7|TRBV4-1|.|TRBD2
TGCGCCAGTACCCAGACGCCGGGACTAGCCACCTACGAGCAGTACTTC
CASTQTPGLATYEQYF
>TRBJ2-1|TRBV2|.|.
TGTGCCAGCAGCCAGTTGATCTTCAATGAGCAGTTCTTC
CASSQLIFNEQFF
>TRBJ2-7|TRBV4-1|.|TRBD1
TGCGCCAGCAGCCAGGCGGGACAGGGAACCTACTACGAGCAGTACTTC
CASSQAGQGTYYEQYF
>TRBJ2-5|TRBV5-1|.|.
TGCGCCAGCCGAGATGCCCCGCGCGAAGAGACCCAGTACTTC
CASRDAPREETQYF